The 10 T cell receptor beta chains in this list originate from one sample, sequenced in a study of cytomegalovirus exposure and HLA in healthy donors (dated by TCRdb to 2015 to 2018). The library relied on the immunoSEQ multiplex PCR assay. For the multiplex PCR, a mixture combining 60 forward primers for TCR Vbeta segments and 13 reverse primers for TCR Jbeta segments was used. The table comes from immuneACCESS by way of TCRdb, which keeps in-frame sequences with V and J called. Part of the clones is missing from these tables; in studies checked, under half for an unresolved V gene and the rest for unknown reasons. This sample has 190,000 or so clones in its table, and roughly four fifths of those were observed once. The ten largest make up over 1.5% of the sample. Specimen: PBMCs. The receptors come from a man in his fifties or sixties in good health and CMV-seronegative.

V gene TRBV5-1 combines with J gene TRBJ2-5; 7 nucleotides line up with TRBD1. Gene TRBJ2-7 matches the end of the DNA better, so the J call may be wrong. The CDR3 has 15 residues. The germline CDR1 and CDR2 sequences are SGHRS and YFSETQ. The CDR3 DNA sequence: TGCGCCAGCAGCCCGTTGGCGCAGGGGGCCTACGAGCAGTACTTC. Amino acid sequence: CASSPLAQGAYEQYF.

The chain is built from TRBV19 and TRBJ1-5, with D maybe TRBD1 (6 bases). V was cut by 6 bases and J by 0 bases, with 21 bases left in between. The CDR3 extends over 18 amino acids. CDR1 and CDR2 (germline): LNHDA, SQIVND (reference sequence). CDR3 DNA sequence: TGTGCCAGTAGCGGCCTTGGGGACAACCCTTATAGCAATCAGCCCCAGCATTTT. Translation gives CASSGLGDNPYSNQPQHF. Filled out from reference TRBV19 and TRBJ1-5, the complete variable domain reads DGGITQSPKYLFRKEGQNVTLSCEQNLNHDAMYWYRQDPGQGLRLIYYSQIVNDFQKGDIAEGYSVSREKKESFPLTVTSAQKNPTAFYLCASSGLGDNPYSNQPQHFGDGTRLSIL.

This clone was recorded once. Other DNA sequences in this sample translate to the same CDR3. J is TRBJ2-2 and V is TRBV7-2, with D tentatively TRBD2 (6 bases). The V end was cut by 2 bases, the J end by 2 bases, with 9 bases between. Germline V gene sequence: CDR1 SGHTA, CDR2 FQGNSA. The length of the CDR3 is 15 residues. The CDR3 is CASSLLAVNTGELFF. In DNA form, the CDR3 reads TGTGCCAGCAGCTTATTAGCGGTTAACACCGGGGAGCTGTTTTTT. The full variable domain, with the rest looked up from reference TRBV7-2 and TRBJ2-2, is GAGVSQSPSNKVTEKGKDVELRCDPISGHTALYWYRQSLGQGLEFLIYFQGNSAPDKSGLPSDRFSAERTGGSVSTLTIQRTQQEDSAVYLCASSLLAVNTGELFFGEGSRLTVL.

This clone was observed a few times. Other nucleotide sequences from this sample produce the same CDR3. The chain has TRBV6-5 and TRBJ1-2; unclear D gene. V lost 5 bases and J lost 1, with 5 bases in between. The CDR3 covers 12 residues. Germline V gene data show CDR1 as MNHEY and CDR2 as SVGAGI. The CDR3 DNA follows: TGTGCCAGCAGTATAGATAACTATGGCTACACCTTC. Encoded protein: CASSIDNYGYTF.

A single count supports this clone. The chain links TRBV4-2 to TRBJ2-1; 9 positions match TRBD2. The CDR3 is 17 amino acids. The V gene end was trimmed by 0 bases and the J gene end by 10 bases; junction bases not matched to a gene: 13. CDR1 is LGHNA and CDR2 is YNFKEQ in the germline V gene. Here the CDR3 DNA reads TGTGCCAGCAGCCAAGATCACTCGGGACTAGCAATACGCGAGCAGTTCTTC. Its protein is CASSQDHSGLAIREQFF.

This clone was detected only a few times. The rearrangement uses TRBV14 and TRBJ1-3, with D unresolved. The CDR3 is 16 amino acids. Trimming left V 0 bases short and J 0 bases short, with 9 bases between. Germline V gene sequence: CDR1 SGHDN, CDR2 FVKESK. The DNA of the CDR3 is TGTGCCAGCAGCCAAGATATAGTATTCTCTGGAAACACCATATATTTT. Amino acid sequence: CASSQDIVFSGNTIYF. Supplemented by reference TRBV14 and TRBJ1-3, the full variable domain reads EAGVTQFPSHSVIEKGQTVTLRCDPISGHDNLYWYRRVMGKEIKFLLHFVKESKQDESGMPNNRFLAERTGGTYSTLKVQPAELEDSGVYFCASSQDIVFSGNTIYFGEGSWLTVV.

The chain has TRBV7-3 and TRBJ2-5; 10 bases are a match to TRBD1. CDR1 SGHTA and CDR2 FQGTGA come from the germline V gene. This CDR3 is built from 16 residues. V lost 5 bases, J lost 5 bases, and 11 bases stayed unmatched. The DNA of the CDR3 is TGTGCCAGCAGCCCGACGGGACAGGGGCGACGGGAGACCCAGTACTTC. Protein sequence: CASSPTGQGRRETQYF. Filled out from reference TRBV7-3 and TRBJ2-5, the complete variable domain reads GAGVSQTPSNKVTEKGKYVELRCDPISGHTALYWYRQSLGQGPEFLIYFQGTGAADDSGLPNDRFFAVRPEGSVSTLKIQRTERGDSAVYLCASSPTGQGRRETQYFGPGTRLLVL.

V gene TRBV6-1 combines with J gene TRBJ1-4; D not resolved. CDR1 and CDR2 from the germline V gene are MNHNS and SASEGT. CDR3 length: 12 amino acids. The V end lost 3 bases, the J end lost 4 bases, and 3 bases lay between the germline ends. The CDR3 DNA is TGTGCCAGCAGTGACTTTAATGAAAAACTGTTTTTT. Protein product: CASSDFNEKLFF.

V is TRBV12-5 and J is TRBJ1-3; 7 bases align to TRBD1. CDR1 is LGHNT, CDR2 FRNRAP, per germline. With 6 bases clipped from V and 3 bases from J, the junction kept 11 bases outside the gene matches. The CDR3 sequence is 16 residues long. The chain's CDR3 is CASGGPDRAVGNTIYF. DNA for the CDR3: TGTGCTAGTGGGGGACCCGACAGGGCCGTTGGAAACACCATATATTTT.

The chain recombines TRBV7-8 with TRBJ2-1, with TRBD1 matching over 9 bases. The CDR3 covers 15 residues. V gave up 5 bases and J gave up 7 bases; unmatched junction bases: 9. Germline CDR1 is SGHVS and CDR2 is FQNEAQ. In DNA form, the CDR3 reads TGTGCCAGCAGCCCAAACAGGGGGCGTAGGAATGAGCAGTTCTTC. As protein: CASSPNRGRRNEQFF.